The rows below give T cell receptor beta chains drawn from one sample of a study of response to subunit inactivated influenza vaccine. TCRdb re-analysed the RT-PCR reads in MiXCR, keeping a single row per CDR3 protein. This sample has a few hundred thousand distinct CDR3 sequences, with 21% found just once. The material was PBMCs from blood, obtained approximately 20 months after vaccination. Receptor source: a man aged 50 to 75 who received an inactivated influenza vaccine. Both conserved end residues are part of each CDR3. The order of the fields is clone size, V gene, J gene, D gene, CDR3 protein, CDR3 DNA. A D gene is named only where the DNA matches it firmly. The listing skips clone size in some rows; elsewhere it reads once, few, many or a size class.

clone_size: NA
v_call: TRBV5-4
j_call: TRBJ2-5
d_call: TRBD2
cdr3_aa: CASSSQGAGGETQYF
cdr3_nt: TGTGCCAGCAGCTCACAAGGGGCGGGGGGAGAGACCCAGTACTTC

clone_size: NA
v_call: TRBV7-2
j_call: TRBJ1-1
d_call: NA
cdr3_aa: CASSLEVTTLGTEAFF
cdr3_nt: TGTGCCAGCAGCTTAGAGGTCACAACACTTGGCACTGAAGCTTTCTTT

clone_size: few
v_call: TRBV15
j_call: TRBJ1-1
d_call: NA
cdr3_aa: CATSRVPGGAEAFF
cdr3_nt: TGTGCCACCAGCAGAGTACCCGGGGGAGCTGAAGCTTTCTTT

clone_size: few
v_call: TRBV9
j_call: TRBJ1-6
d_call: TRBD1
cdr3_aa: CASSPRLGTGGNSPLHF
cdr3_nt: TGTGCCAGCAGCCCACGATTAGGGACAGGCGGTAATTCACCCCTCCACTTT

clone_size: NA
v_call: TRBV28
j_call: TRBJ2-7
d_call: TRBD2
cdr3_aa: CASQHGTNPYEQYF
cdr3_nt: TGTGCCAGCCAGCATGGGACTAACCCCTACGAGCAGTACTTC

clone_size: NA
v_call: TRBV5-1
j_call: TRBJ2-1
d_call: TRBD2
cdr3_aa: CASNVAGVNEQFF
cdr3_nt: TGCGCCAGCAACGTAGCGGGAGTCAATGAGCAGTTCTTC

clone_size: few
v_call: TRBV12-3/TRBV12-4
j_call: TRBJ2-7
d_call: TRBD2
cdr3_aa: CASSNSGSLGSEQYF
cdr3_nt: TGTGCCAGCAGCAACAGCGGGAGCTTGGGGAGCGAGCAGTACTTC

clone_size: few
v_call: TRBV12-3/TRBV12-4
j_call: TRBJ2-2
d_call: NA
cdr3_aa: CASSLYLAGELFF
cdr3_nt: TGTGCCAGCAGCCTTTATCTCGCGGGGGAGCTGTTTTTT

clone_size: many
v_call: TRBV10-3
j_call: TRBJ1-2
d_call: NA
cdr3_aa: CAISETAMRDYTF
cdr3_nt: TGTGCCATCAGTGAAACAGCCATGAGAGACTACACCTTC

clone_size: NA
v_call: TRBV20-1
j_call: TRBJ1-1
d_call: NA
cdr3_aa: CSAKFQGGTEAFF
cdr3_nt: TGCAGTGCTAAGTTCCAGGGAGGGACTGAAGCTTTCTTT

clone_size: few
v_call: TRBV10-3
j_call: TRBJ2-1
d_call: NA
cdr3_aa: CAISESTGRDPYNEQFF
cdr3_nt: TGTGCCATCAGTGAGTCGACAGGGCGGGACCCCTACAATGAGCAGTTCTTC

clone_size: NA
v_call: TRBV10-3
j_call: TRBJ2-1
d_call: TRBD2
cdr3_aa: CASTSGGHNEQFF
cdr3_nt: TGTGCCAGCACTAGCGGGGGGCACAATGAGCAGTTCTTC

clone_size: NA
v_call: TRBV3-1
j_call: TRBJ2-3
d_call: NA
cdr3_aa: CASSQGRDTDTQYF
cdr3_nt: TGTGCCAGCAGCCAAGGCAGGGACACAGATACGCAGTATTTT

clone_size: many
v_call: TRBV7-2
j_call: TRBJ2-3
d_call: NA
cdr3_aa: CASSSFGYTDTQYF
cdr3_nt: TGTGCCAGCAGTTCTTTTGGCTACACAGATACGCAGTATTTT

clone_size: NA
v_call: TRBV5-1
j_call: TRBJ1-2
d_call: TRBD1
cdr3_aa: CASSISGTGSYGYTF
cdr3_nt: TGCGCCAGCAGCATCTCCGGGACAGGATCCTATGGCTACACCTTC

clone_size: few
v_call: TRBV6-6
j_call: TRBJ1-1
d_call: TRBD1
cdr3_aa: CASTDRGYTEAFF
cdr3_nt: TGTGCCAGCACTGACAGGGGTTATACTGAAGCTTTCTTT

clone_size: few
v_call: TRBV11-2
j_call: TRBJ1-1
d_call: TRBD1
cdr3_aa: CASSIYRGGTEAFF
cdr3_nt: TGTGCCAGCAGCATCTACAGGGGTGGCACTGAAGCTTTCTTT

clone_size: few
v_call: TRBV11-2
j_call: TRBJ2-1
d_call: NA
cdr3_aa: CASSLEPGWLFF
cdr3_nt: TGTGCCAGCAGCTTAGAACCAGGGTGGCTGTTCTTC

clone_size: NA
v_call: TRBV12-3/TRBV12-4
j_call: TRBJ1-4
d_call: TRBD1
cdr3_aa: CASSKRQGAGELFF
cdr3_nt: TGTGCCAGCAGTAAGAGACAGGGGGCCGGAGAACTGTTTTTT

clone_size: NA
v_call: TRBV20-1
j_call: TRBJ1-5
d_call: NA
cdr3_aa: CSARGQHSNQPQHF
cdr3_nt: TGCAGTGCCCGAGGGCAACATAGCAATCAGCCCCAGCATTTT

clone_size: few
v_call: TRBV4-1
j_call: TRBJ2-1
d_call: NA
cdr3_aa: CASSYDPWEQFF
cdr3_nt: TGCGCCAGCAGCTACGACCCATGGGAGCAGTTCTTC